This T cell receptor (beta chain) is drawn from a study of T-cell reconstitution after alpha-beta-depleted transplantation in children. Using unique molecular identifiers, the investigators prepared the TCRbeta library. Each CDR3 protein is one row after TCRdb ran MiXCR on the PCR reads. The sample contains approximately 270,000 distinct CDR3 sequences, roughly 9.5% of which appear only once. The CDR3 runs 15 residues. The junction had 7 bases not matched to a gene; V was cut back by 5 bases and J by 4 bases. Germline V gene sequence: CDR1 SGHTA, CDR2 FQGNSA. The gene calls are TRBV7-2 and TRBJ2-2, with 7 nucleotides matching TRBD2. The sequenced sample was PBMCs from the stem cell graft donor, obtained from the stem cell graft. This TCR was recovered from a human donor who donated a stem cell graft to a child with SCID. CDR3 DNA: TGTGCCAGCAGCCCAGCAACGGGGGGCACCGGGGAGCTGTTTTTT. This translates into CASSPATGGTGELFF.